The entry below describes one T cell receptor beta chain. CDR3 size: 14 residues. V lost 2 bases, J lost 6 bases, and 3 bases stayed unmatched. Germline-derived CDR1 and CDR2 are MNHEY and SVGEGT. These data originate in a study of blood T cell repertoires in COVID-19. Study as a whole: Acute-phase and convalescent COVID-19 samples originated in the United States, Italy and Spain. From T cells, B-cell-depleted T cells, or PBMCs came the material, which was cDNA or gDNA.

Authors' data handling: For nucleated cells, counts were estimated from reference gene primer amplification. TCRdb keeps only in-frame clones here, not all; method: immunoSEQ multiplex PCR. V and J calls and clone size are given by that table; D and trimming were obtained from the DNA. The sample carries more than 100,000 clones, 79% recorded once. This rearrangement joins TRBV6-2 or TRBV6-3 to TRBJ1-5; TRBD1 matches at 8 bases. The origin of this receptor is an elderly woman with acute or convalescent COVID-19. Sequencing was performed on peripheral blood. CDR3 protein: CASSYGQGGQPQHF. Written as DNA, the CDR3 is TGTGCCAGCAGTTACGGACAGGGTGGTCAGCCCCAGCATTTT.